The rows below give T cell receptor beta chains drawn from one sample of a study of OX40 agonist ivuxolimab in advanced cancers. Only in-frame clones appear in the TCRdb table, and some are missing; sequencing was by immunoSEQ multiplex PCR. This table holds tens of thousands of clones, almost 95% found once. Sample: CD4+ or CD8+ T cells sorted from blood, taken in a trial of the OX40 agonist ivuxolimab. These receptors were obtained from an adult with an advanced solid tumor such as melanoma, head and neck, liver or kidney cancer. Both conserved end residues are part of each CDR3. The D gene is left open where the match is weak. Some rows mark clone size as missing; the rest say once, few, many or name a class of expanded clone.

j_gene	v_gene	d_gene	abundance	CDR3aa	CDR3nt
TRBJ2-7	TRBV6-5	-	-	CASRDRDFYEQYF	TGTGCCAGCAGGGACCGGGACTTCTACGAGCAGTACTTC
TRBJ1-6	TRBV4-1	-	-	CASSQAGTSSISPLHF	TGCGCCAGCAGCCAAGCAGGGACTTCCTCAATATCACCCCTCCACTTT
TRBJ2-1	TRBV5-1	-	-	CASSLNNEQFF	TGCGCCAGCAGCTTAAACAATGAGCAGTTCTTC
TRBJ1-2	TRBV4-2	TRBD1	-	CASSLVAGDRGYF	TGTGCCAGCAGCTTAGTCGCCGGAGACAGGGGATATTTC
TRBJ2-5	TRBV2	-	-	CASSEAGLAETQYF	TGTGCCAGCAGTGAAGCCGGGCTAGCGGAGACCCAGTACTTC
TRBJ1-1	TRBV7-3	-	-	CASSSYKNTEAFF	TGTGCCAGCAGCTCTTACAAAAACACTGAAGCTTTCTTT
TRBJ1-1	TRBV9	TRBD1	-	CASSEGTGEVEAFF	TGTGCCAGCAGCGAAGGGACAGGGGAGGTCGAAGCTTTCTTT
TRBJ1-3	TRBV6-5	-	-	CASSIGPPSGNTIYF	TGTGCCAGCAGTATCGGACCGCCCTCTGGAAACACCATATATTTT
TRBJ1-1	TRBV4-3	-	-	CASTGPNTEAFF	TGCGCCAGCACAGGACCCAACACTGAAGCTTTCTTT
TRBJ2-7	TRBV2	-	-	CASSGGHISYEQYF	TGTGCCAGCAGTGGAGGCCATATAAGTTACGAGCAGTACTTC
TRBJ2-1	TRBV4-3	TRBD2	once	CASSRIAGDVDEQFF	TGCGCCAGCAGCCGTATAGCGGGAGATGTAGATGAGCAGTTCTTC
TRBJ1-3	TRBV27	-	-	CASSPKMMPGIFTRSGNTIYF	TGTGCCAGCAGTCCTAAAATGATGCCAGGAATTTTTACTCGCTCTGGAAACACCATATATTTT
TRBJ2-1	TRBV7-2	TRBD2	-	CASSFEAGGLRHEQFF	TGTGCCAGCAGCTTCGAAGCGGGAGGTCTTAGGCATGAGCAGTTCTTC
TRBJ1-5	TRBV28	-	-	CASNSGGRNQPQHF	TGTGCCAGCAATTCCGGAGGCCGCAATCAGCCCCAGCATTTT
TRBJ2-1	TRBV5-1	-	-	CASSLIPGPSSYNEQFF	TGCGCCAGCAGCTTGATTCCCGGACCGAGCTCCTACAATGAGCAGTTCTTC
TRBJ2-3	TRBV4-1	-	-	CASSLKGGSTDTQYF	TGCGCCAGCAGCCTAAAAGGAGGAAGCACAGATACGCAGTATTTT
TRBJ2-3	TRBV4-1	TRBD1	-	CASSQGQGASYTQYF	TGCGCCAGCAGCCAAGGGCAGGGGGCGTCGTATACGCAGTATTTT
TRBJ1-5	TRBV27	-	-	CASSPGLRGQPQHF	TGTGCCAGCAGTCCAGGGTTGAGGGGTCAGCCCCAGCATTTT
TRBJ1-2	TRBV4-3	TRBD1	-	CASSRDGTGRTGYTF	TGCGCCAGCAGCCGTGATGGGACAGGGAGAACAGGCTACACCTTC
TRBJ2-7	TRBV4-1	-	-	CASSQDQLTGSYEQYF	TGCGCCAGCAGCCAAGATCAACTGACGGGCTCCTACGAGCAGTACTTC
TRBJ2-7	TRBV5-1	TRBD1	once	CASSLGTGGFYEQYF	TGCGCCAGCAGCTTGGGGACAGGGGGCTTCTACGAGCAGTACTTC
TRBJ2-7	TRBV5-4	TRBD2	-	CASSLMVAGGGAYEQYF	TGTGCCAGCAGCTTGATGGTAGCGGGAGGAGGGGCCTACGAGCAGTACTTC
TRBJ2-1	TRBV7-2	-	once	CASSLGTMSYNEQFF	TGTGCCAGCAGCCTCGGGACAATGTCCTACAATGAGCAGTTCTTC
TRBJ2-2	TRBV29-1	TRBD2	once	CSVTGTSGLNTGELFF	TGCAGCGTTACCGGGACTAGCGGGCTAAACACCGGGGAGCTGTTTTTT
TRBJ2-2	TRBV6-5	-	-	CASSSKGWGTGELFF	TGTGCCAGCAGCTCCAAAGGGTGGGGAACCGGGGAGCTGTTTTTT
TRBJ1-5	TRBV7-9	TRBD1	-	CASSTDRVGNQPQHF	TGTGCCAGCAGCACGGACAGGGTTGGCAATCAGCCCCAGCATTTT
TRBJ2-1	TRBV7-6	TRBD2	-	CASSLAIQRGAAYNEQFF	TGTGCCAGCAGCTTAGCAATCCAGCGGGGGGCCGCCTACAATGAGCAGTTCTTC
TRBJ2-1	TRBV29-1	-	-	CSVVVAEQFF	TGCAGCGTTGTGGTCGCTGAGCAGTTCTTC
TRBJ1-3	TRBV7-9	-	-	CASSLVGTTSGNTIYF	TGTGCCAGCAGCTTAGTGGGCACTACCTCTGGAAACACCATATATTTT
TRBJ1-3	TRBV5-1	-	-	CASSLSAPGTGNTIYF	TGCGCCAGCAGCTTGAGCGCTCCGGGGACTGGAAACACCATATATTTT
TRBJ1-5	TRBV27	-	-	CASSLSAEYSNQPQHF	TGTGCCAGCAGTTTATCGGCAGAGTATAGCAATCAGCCCCAGCATTTT
TRBJ2-1	TRBV6-6	-	-	CASSRQTNEQFF	TGTGCCAGCAGTCGACAGACGAATGAGCAGTTCTTC
TRBJ2-3	TRBV15	-	-	CATSNLDTQYF	TGTGCCACCAGCAATTTAGATACGCAGTATTTT
TRBJ2-1	TRBV7-9	-	once	CASSFSSSYNEQFF	TGTGCCAGCAGCTTCTCTAGCTCCTACAATGAGCAGTTCTTC
TRBJ2-3	TRBV27	-	-	CASSFLPIGTDTQYF	TGTGCCAGCAGTTTCCTACCTATAGGGACAGATACGCAGTATTTT
TRBJ2-1	TRBV5-1	-	-	CASSLEPPTSSYNEQFF	TGCGCCAGCAGCTTGGAACCACCAACCAGCTCCTACAATGAGCAGTTCTTC
TRBJ2-1	TRBV6-5	TRBD2	-	CASSPLAGGYNEQFF	TGTGCCAGCAGCCCCCTAGCGGGAGGGTACAATGAGCAGTTCTTC
TRBJ2-6	TRBV27	-	-	CASSRPGHSSGANVLTF	TGTGCCAGCAGTCGACCGGGACATTCCTCTGGGGCCAACGTCCTGACTTTC
TRBJ2-1	TRBV9	TRBD1	-	CASSRRTGLDSSSYNEQFF	TGTGCCAGCAGCAGACGGACAGGGCTGGACTCCAGCTCCTACAATGAGCAGTTCTTC
TRBJ2-5	TRBV27	-	-	CASSLLGETQYF	TGTGCCAGCAGTTTATTGGGAGAGACCCAGTACTTC
TRBJ1-4	TRBV23-1	-	-	CASSPFTPRGTNEKLFF	TGCGCCAGCAGTCCGTTTACCCCAAGGGGGACTAATGAAAAACTGTTTTTT
TRBJ1-1	TRBV19	-	-	CASKARGSTEAFF	TGTGCCAGTAAAGCTAGAGGAAGCACTGAAGCTTTCTTT
TRBJ1-2	TRBV4-2	-	-	CASSQDLRYGYTF	TGTGCCAGCAGCCAAGATCTTCGCTATGGCTACACCTTC
TRBJ1-2	TRBV7-6	TRBD1	-	CASSLVLGDSYGYTF	TGTGCCAGCAGCTTAGTGTTAGGGGACAGCTATGGCTACACCTTC
TRBJ2-2	TRBV5-6	TRBD2	-	CASSLGLAAGELFF	TGTGCCAGCAGCCTGGGACTAGCCGCCGGGGAGCTGTTTTTT
TRBJ1-1	TRBV21-1	-	-	CASIPRRPEAFF	TGTGCCAGCATCCCTCGACGACCTGAAGCTTTCTTT
TRBJ1-1	TRBV5-6	-	-	CASSLVGAEEYTEAFF	TGTGCCAGCAGCTTGGTAGGGGCTGAGGAGTACACTGAAGCTTTCTTT
TRBJ2-1	TRBV5-4	TRBD2	-	CASLGAGVSYNEQFF	TGTGCCAGCCTCGGAGCGGGAGTTTCCTACAATGAGCAGTTCTTC
TRBJ1-1	TRBV7-9	-	-	CASSPAGTAEAFF	TGTGCCAGCAGCCCCGCAGGGACCGCTGAAGCTTTCTTT
TRBJ2-2	TRBV7-3	-	-	CASSSNTGELFF	TGTGCCAGCAGCTCCAACACCGGGGAGCTGTTTTTT
TRBJ2-7	TRBV7-6	TRBD1	-	CASSLYIGQELSYEQYF	TGTGCCAGCAGCCTTTATATCGGACAGGAGCTTTCCTACGAGCAGTACTTC
TRBJ2-7	TRBV7-9	TRBD1	-	CASSSTGTGPYEQYF	TGTGCCAGCAGCTCCACCGGGACAGGGCCCTACGAGCAGTACTTC
TRBJ2-1	TRBV7-8	TRBD2	-	CASSQPSGRNEQFF	TGTGCCAGCAGCCAGCCTAGCGGGAGAAATGAGCAGTTCTTC
TRBJ2-1	TRBV5-8	-	-	CASSNRADLSYNEQFF	TGTGCCAGCAGTAATCGAGCGGACCTCTCCTACAATGAGCAGTTCTTC
TRBJ1-3	TRBV5-1	-	-	CASSPGPIPGGNTIYF	TGCGCCAGCAGCCCCGGACCGATCCCAGGCGGAAACACCATATATTTT